These 24 T cell receptor beta chains were sequenced from one sample in a study of Ad26.COV2.S vaccination and SARS-CoV-2 variants. Treatment of the sample: roughly 19 received Ad26.COV2.S at low or high dose, single or two shots; roughly 5 received placebo; per-sample allocation not given. Specimen acquisition occurred on day 63 following the initial vaccine or placebo injection. Profiling relied on immunoSEQ multiplex PCR, and the TCRdb table lists in-frame clones only, not all of them. In the table there are some 400,000 clones, 89% of which are singletons. The sequencing here drew on peripheral blood, taken in a trial of Ad26.COV2.S vaccine versus placebo. Every receptor here comes from a person aged 18-60 years who received the Ad26.COV2.S COVID-19 vaccine or a placebo.

CDR3 loop: CASIANDRFRSYNSPLHF. The CDR3 DNA reads as TGTGCCAGCATCGCAAACGACCGATTTCGCTCCTATAATTCACCCCTCCACTTT. The V call is TRBV28, the J call TRBJ1-6, with D unclear. The CDR3 runs to 18 residues. Germline CDR1 MDHEN, CDR2 SYDVKM. The germline V and J ends were trimmed by 7 bases and 0 bases, with 19 bases remaining between them.

The J gene is TRBJ2-3, the V gene TRBV11-2; D gene ambiguous. Trimming left V 5 bases short and J 6 bases short, with 9 bases between. Germline V CDR1 and CDR2: SGHAT, FQNNGV. The CDR3 runs 12 residues. The chain's CDR3 is CASSADGDTQYF. CDR3 bases: TGTGCCAGCAGCGCGGACGGGGATACGCAGTATTTT.

Points on this clone: Other nucleotide sequences in the sample specify the same CDR3. V gene TRBV11-2 combines with J gene TRBJ2-5, with D unclear. V was pared by 2 bases and J by 1 base, with 5 bases between. The CDR3 loop spans 13 amino acids. From germline, CDR1 is SGHAT and CDR2 FQNNGV. The CDR3 sequence is CASSLSTQETQYF. The CDR3 DNA sequence: TGTGCCAGCAGCTTAAGCACCCAAGAGACCCAGTACTTC.

This chain joins TRBV2 and TRBJ1-2; TRBD1 matches at 9 bases. This CDR3 has 14 amino acids. CDR1 SNHLY and CDR2 FYNNEI come from the germline V gene. V dropped 9 bases and J dropped 8; count of bases not matched to a gene: 13. The CDR3 DNA follows: TGTGCCAGTTGCCCGGACAGGGGTTCGGTAGGCTACACCTTC. As protein: CASCPDRGSVGYTF.

The rearrangement joins TRBV9 to TRBJ2-2, with D unresolved. There are 15 residues in the CDR3. Germline V CDR1 and CDR2: SGDLS, YYNGEE. Trimming removed 0 bases at V and 4 bases at J, with 10 bases between. In nucleotides, the CDR3 is TGTGCCAGCAGCGTAGGGGTAGGTGGCACCGGGGAGCTGTTTTTT. It specifies CASSVGVGGTGELFF.

The chain combines TRBV13 with TRBJ2-2, with a possible D match to TRBD1 (6 bases). V lost 5 bases, J lost 6 bases, and 19 bases lay in between. Germline V gives CDR1 PRHDT, CDR2 FYEKMQ (reference sequence). The CDR3 sequence is 16 residues long. In nucleotides, the CDR3 is TGTGCCAGCAGCCCCTACCCACAGGGCATCGCCGGGGAGCTGTTTTTT. It specifies CASSPYPQGIAGELFF.

The V and J genes are TRBV7-9 and TRBJ1-4; D not certain. The CDR3 is 17 amino acids. The ends were cut back, 2 bases at V and 6 bases at J, with 19 bases in the middle. Germline V gene sequence: CDR1 SEHNR, CDR2 FQNEAQ (reference sequence). The CDR3 bases are TGTGCCAGCAGCTTAACCCCGTTGACCCATTTGGATGAAAAACTGTTTTTT. Amino acid sequence: CASSLTPLTHLDEKLFF.

The chain couples TRBV3-1 (or the pseudogene TRBV3-2) to TRBJ1-2; D is undetermined. V lost 0 bases and J lost 4, with 12 bases in between. Germline assignment: CDR1 LGHDT and CDR2 YNNKEL (reference sequence). CDR3 size: 15 residues. The chain's CDR3 is CASSQDSQLFYGYTF. The DNA for the CDR3 is TGTGCCAGCAGCCAAGATAGTCAGTTATTCTATGGCTACACCTTC.

The CDR3 DNA follows: TGTGCCAGCAGCCAAATTAGCGGGAGGGACACCGGGGAGCTGTTTTTT. Its protein product is CASSQISGRDTGELFF. V usage is TRBV7-9 and J usage is TRBJ2-2, with 11 positions matching TRBD2. There are 16 residues in the CDR3. J gave up 3 bases and V 5 bases, and 5 bases lay outside the gene matches. Per germline, CDR1 SEHNR and CDR2 FQNEAQ (reference sequence).

The chain employs TRBV12-3 or TRBV12-4 and TRBJ2-5; D unclear. The CDR3 loop spans 13 amino acids. Trimming shortened V by 3 bases and J by 5 bases, and 10 bases separated the two germline ends. The CDR3 spells CASSFDGRETQYF. Written as DNA, the CDR3 is TGTGCCAGCAGTTTTGACGGCCGGGAGACCCAGTACTTC.

The chain uses TRBV12-3 or TRBV12-4 and TRBJ2-1, with 10 bases lining up with TRBD2. The junction had 1 base not matched to a gene; V was cut back by 7 bases and J by 7 bases. The CDR3 runs to 12 residues. CDR3 bases: TGTGCCAGCACTAGCGGGAGTAATGAGCAGTTCTTC. Translation: CASTSGSNEQFF.

The gene calls are TRBV4-2 and TRBJ2-7, with D possibly being TRBD2 (7 bases). Germline V gene lookup returns CDR1 LGHNA and CDR2 YNFKEQ. The CDR3 totals 14 residues. V lost 4 bases and J lost 5, with 15 bases in between. CDR3 residues: CASSRGGGEDEQYF. The CDR3, as DNA: TGTGCCAGCAGCCGCGGAGGGGGGGAGGACGAGCAGTACTTC.

This clone showed up just once. This chain joins TRBV30 and TRBJ1-5; possible D gene TRBD1, 5 bases. With 0 bases removed from V and 3 bases from J, the gap between germline ends came to 12 bases. Germline V gives CDR1 GTSNPN, CDR2 SVGIG (reference sequence). CDR3 length equals 15 residues. CDR3 DNA sequence: TGTGCCTGGAGTGTACGCATAGGGGTCAATCAGCCCCAGCATTTT. Translating gives CAWSVRIGVNQPQHF.

The CDR3 DNA follows: TGTGCCAGCAGGAGCTCTCTGGGCACCGGGGAGCTGTTTTTT. Translated: CASRSSLGTGELFF. This rearrangement joins TRBV25-1 to TRBJ2-2; D call uncertain. Germline loops: CDR1 MGHDK, CDR2 SYGVNS. This CDR3 has 14 amino acids. V was trimmed by 6 bases and J by 4 bases, leaving 12 bases between them.

The chain couples TRBV7-6 to TRBJ2-1; 13 bases map to TRBD2. This CDR3 is 18 amino acids long. The trim removed 5 bases at V and 0 bases at J, leaving 7 bases unmatched. Germline CDR1 reads SGHVS; CDR2 reads FNYEAQ. The CDR3 coding sequence is TGTGCCAGCAGCCAGGGACTAGCGGGGATGAGCTCCTACAATGAGCAGTTCTTC. Translated: CASSQGLAGMSSYNEQFF.

The genes are TRBV4-1 and TRBJ1-1; 7 bases map to TRBD1. Trimming took 1 base from V and 1 from J; bases not matched to a gene: 6. CDR1 and CDR2 from the germline V gene are MGHRA and YSYEKL. The CDR3 length is 16 residues. CDR3 in amino acids: CASSQAPDRANTEAFF. CDR3 DNA sequence: TGCGCCAGCAGCCAAGCTCCCGACAGGGCGAACACTGAAGCTTTCTTT.

The CDR3 reads CASSPPRGSSYEQYF. For the CDR3, the DNA is TGTGCCAGCAGCCCACCGCGGGGGAGCTCCTACGAGCAGTACTTC. The V gene is TRBV9, the J gene TRBJ2-7; 7 bases line up with TRBD2. The CDR3 spans 15 residues. Germline assignment: CDR1 SGDLS and CDR2 YYNGEE. Losses at the gene ends were 4 bases for V and 0 bases for J; bases not matched to a gene: 7.

V is TRBV19 and J is TRBJ2-3; 8 bases match TRBD1. Germline V gene sequence: CDR1 LNHDA, CDR2 SQIVND (reference sequence). J lost 1 base, V lost 5 bases, and 5 bases had no gene match. CDR3 length equals 15 residues. CDR3 sequence: CASSWTGLGTDTQYF. The CDR3 DNA sequence: TGTGCCAGTAGTTGGACAGGGCTGGGCACAGATACGCAGTATTTT.

The chain combines TRBV4-1 with TRBJ2-1; D tentatively fits TRBD1 or TRBD2 (5 bases each). The CDR3 length is 15 residues. Germline CDR1 is MGHRA and CDR2 is YSYEKL. V was cut by 8 bases and J by 1 base, with 15 bases left in between. The CDR3 protein is CASSEGGGSYNEQFF. The CDR3 nucleotides are TGCGCCAGCTCCGAGGGTGGGGGTTCCTACAATGAGCAGTTCTTC.

The chain combines TRBV5-5 with TRBJ2-6; D perhaps matches TRBD1 (6 bases). V was shortened by 4 bases and J by 0 bases, with 14 bases between the two germline ends. Germline V CDR1 and CDR2: SGHKS, YYEKEE (reference sequence). CDR3 length: 17 amino acids. The CDR3 is CASSPGTQLSGANVLTF. The CDR3 DNA reads as TGTGCCAGCAGCCCCGGGACACAACTCTCTGGGGCCAACGTCCTGACTTTC.

The rearrangement links TRBV15 to TRBJ1-6; a weak D match, TRBD1 (5 bases). The CDR3 has 15 residues. Trimming left V 0 bases short and J 10 bases short, with 13 bases between. Germline values: CDR1 LNHNV, CDR2 YYDKDF (reference sequence). CDR3 amino acids: CATSRERGSRSPLHF. The CDR3 bases are TGTGCCACCAGCAGAGAGCGGGGGTCAAGGTCACCCCTCCACTTT.

The chain uses TRBV6-5 and TRBJ2-1, with 9 nucleotides matching TRBD2. The CDR3 runs 13 residues. The germline V gene encodes CDR1 MNHEY and CDR2 SVGAGI. The V gene end was trimmed by 7 bases and the J gene end by 8 bases; junction bases not matched to a gene: 6. Here the CDR3 reads CASNSGRLDEQFF. The CDR3 nucleotides are TGTGCCAGCAACAGCGGGAGGTTGGATGAGCAGTTCTTC.

This sequence joins TRBV9 and TRBJ2-1; no clear D gene. The CDR3 is 16 amino acids. With 0 bases removed from V and 0 bases from J, the gap between germline ends came to 10 bases. Germline V gene data show CDR1 as SGDLS and CDR2 as YYNGEE. CDR3 DNA sequence: TGTGCCAGCAGCGTAGCCCCGCAGAGCTCCTACAATGAGCAGTTCTTC. Translating gives CASSVAPQSSYNEQFF.

The chain links TRBV2 to TRBJ1-1; D gene unclear. The germline V gene encodes CDR1 SNHLY and CDR2 FYNNEI. CDR3 length: 13 residues. Trimming stripped 5 bases from V and 7 bases from J, with 14 bases between. CDR3 sequence reads: CASSLGPVGEAFF. CDR3 DNA: TGTGCCAGCAGTCTAGGCCCTGTGGGTGAAGCTTTCTTT.